This T cell receptor beta chain was profiled in a study of T cells in Graves' hyperthyroidism and ophthalmopathy. About the research overall: Staff took peripheral blood when the initial diagnosis was made, before any treatment began. The study's findings and limits: Expanded thyroid clonotypes (above 0.001) were mostly also found in blood.

About this clonotype itself: Its antigen is not identified.

The source material, RNA transcripts, was used to amplify TCR beta CDR3 regions. The study used the HTBI primer set for a first-round RT-PCR of the TCR CDR3. TCRdb independently ran MiXCR on the multiplex PCR reads; one entry per CDR3 protein. The data contain approximately 640,000 distinct CDR3 sequences, 17% of them singletons. Trimming took off 7 bases at V and 6 bases at J, with 15 bases between the two ends. Looked up from germline, CDR1 is LNHDA and CDR2 is SQIVND (reference sequence). This CDR3 has 14 amino acids. Clinical symptoms, serum thyroxine and TRAb, thyroid ultrasound and orbital computed tomography were used for the diagnoses. PBMCs were obtained from approximately 10 ml fresh peripheral blood.

The chain employs TRBV19 and TRBJ2-2; D may be TRBD1 (6 bases). This TCR was recovered from a man between 45 and 60 years old with Graves' hyperthyroidism. Sequencing used blood. DNA of the CDR3: TGTGCCAGTACTCCACTACAGGGAGCCGGGGAGCTGTTTTTT. Protein: CASTPLQGAGELFF.